This is a list of T cell receptor beta chains from one sample in a study of PD-L1 blockade in urothelial cancer. The method was immunoSEQ multiplex PCR; TCRdb's version includes in-frame clones alone and lacks a portion of them. The sample yields around 110,000 clones, approximately 89% seen once. The sample consisted of PBMCs, taken around atezolizumab (anti-PD-L1) treatment. The origin of the receptors is a man in his fifties or sixties with urothelial cancer. Both conserved end residues are trimmed from each CDR3. Size is stated for part of the rows, as once, few or many counts, or as a class when the clone is expanded.

J gene,clone size,V gene,CDR3 protein
TRBJ2-7,.,TRBV6-5,ASGSALAAAYEQY
TRBJ2-2,.,TRBV7-6,ASSLSNRRGLGGELF
TRBJ2-7,.,TRBV5-1,ASSLGHSAGSYEQY
TRBJ2-3,.,TRBV10-1,ASSEGLAGTSTDTQY
TRBJ1-2,.,TRBV20-1,SASAGYGYT
TRBJ2-3,.,TRBV5-6,ASSELAGGPPDTQY
TRBJ2-7,.,TRBV11-1,ASSSQGYEQY
TRBJ2-7,.,TRBV10-3,ASSLGDFSYEQY
TRBJ2-7,.,TRBV9,ASSVGHVSYEQY
TRBJ2-2,.,TRBV19,ASSIDWLAGYTGELF
TRBJ2-2,.,TRBV2,ASGAVATNTGELF
.,.,TRBV6-1,ASSEVRYEQY
TRBJ2-7,.,TRBV30,AGGGGRLYGRQY
TRBJ2-3,.,TRBV4-1,ASSQSGTGTDTQY
TRBJ2-7,.,TRBV10-1,ASSDALAEGYEQY
TRBJ2-1,.,TRBV6-5,ASSSLTSGAYNEQF
TRBJ2-1,.,TRBV7-3,ASSPVAGGPLNEQF
TRBJ2-3,.,TRBV19,ASSSTGTDTQY
TRBJ2-5,.,TRBV29-1,SGSGGTKIETQY
TRBJ2-5,.,TRBV9,ASSGSSGTRRETQY
TRBJ2-3,.,TRBV6-1,ASRVSQNTDTQY
TRBJ2-1,.,TRBV27,ASSLRGGEQF
TRBJ2-2,.,TRBV6-4,ASSVSDRVGNTGELF
TRBJ1-2,once,TRBV6-6,ASSPTGGADGYT
TRBJ1-2,.,TRBV7-2,ASSLEGTGGGGYT
TRBJ1-5,.,TRBV6-1,ASSAPGGNQPQH
TRBJ1-1,.,TRBV5-4,ASSLASQTGDAEAF
TRBJ1-5,.,TRBV28,ASSLTGRGQPQH
TRBJ1-5,.,TRBV19,ASITGTGQSSNQPQH
TRBJ2-1,.,TRBV2,ASSPAEGSYNEQF
TRBJ1-2,.,TRBV30,AWSLGTVYGYT